This TCR beta chain originates from a study of regulatory T cells in long-lasting Graves disease. Germline CDR1 reads SEHNR; CDR2 reads FQNEAQ (reference sequence). There are 16 residues in the CDR3. Trimming cost V 1 base and J 0 bases; bases outside gene matches: 6. Construction of TCR beta libraries relied on iRepertoire HTBI primers and on Arm-PCR targeting CDR3 regions. TCRdb re-called the multiplex PCR reads through MiXCR, storing one row per CDR3 protein. The sample records a few hundred thousand distinct CDR3 sequences, 20% to 25% being singletons. Sample time point: persistent/refractory GD, antithyroid drugs over 5 years with positive TRAb. The TCR library was made from RNA that had been extracted from PBMCs in TRIzol.

The sequence was collected from a female donor with Graves disease. The sequencing here drew on peripheral blood mononuclear cells (PBMCs), taken when the disease was refractory, from a patient treated with antithyroid drugs. V gene TRBV7-9 combines with J gene TRBJ2-7; 7 nucleotides agree with TRBD2. Written as DNA, the CDR3 is TGTGCCAGCAGCTTAGGCTGGCGGGGGAACTCCTACGAGCAGTACTTC. It codes for CASSLGWRGNSYEQYF. Supplemented by reference TRBV7-9 and TRBJ2-7, the full variable domain reads DTGVSQNPRHKITKRGQNVTFRCDPISEHNRLYWYRQTLGQGPEFLTYFQNEAQLEKSRLLSDRFSAERPKGSFSTLEIQRTEQGDSAMYLCASSLGWRGNSYEQYFGPGTRLTVT.